A single sample gave rise to the 25 T cell receptor beta chains below, sequenced in a study of human T cells and chemical hapten exposure (dated by TCRdb to the early 2020s). In light of the paper, this sample's time point label describes: patch test 1, 2 weeks after DPC sensitization. This specimen's treatment or condition label, interpreted: therapeutic diphenylcyclopropenone sensitization with weekly scalp DPC. Library preparation was by RACE. TCRdb shows the sequencer as NextSeq 500. Using fastp at Q25 and MiXCR, TCRdb reprocessed the public reads and kept productive beta chains. Under each unique CDR3 protein, matching rows form one entry showing the most common genes and DNA. Counted in this sample were some 80,000 distinct CDR3 sequences; roughly a tenth of them appeared once. 4% to 5.5% of the sample lies in the top ten. Sequenced material: whole blood, taken in connection with sensitization to the hapten diphenylcyclopropenone (DPC). The receptors originated from a woman aged 50 to 60 with alopecia areata. Some clones in this sample may be carry-over from other donors' samples.

This clonotype was seen a few times. CDR3 protein: CSTSGSYNEQFF. The CDR3 DNA sequence: TGCTCAACTAGCGGGAGTTACAATGAGCAGTTCTTC. The chain carries TRBV29-1 and TRBJ2-1; TRBD2 matches at 11 bases. The CDR3 has 12 residues. Germline V CDR1 and CDR2: SQVTM, ANQGSEA.

The rearrangement uses TRBV20-1 and TRBJ1-6; D ambiguous. The CDR3 is 17 amino acids. Trimming removed 6 bases from V and 7 bases from J, with 25 bases in between. CDR1 is DFQATT and CDR2 is SNEGSKA in the germline V gene (reference sequence). For the CDR3, the DNA is TGCAGTGCCCCCCCCAGGACCCACGGGCCGTTCAATTCACCCCTCCACTTT. Translation: CSAPPRTHGPFNSPLHF.

This clonotype was seen only a few times. This rearrangement joins TRBV11-2 to TRBJ2-1; 10 bases align to TRBD2. This CDR3 is 14 amino acids long. V dropped 2 bases and J dropped 6; count of bases not matched to a gene: 1. In germline, CDR1 is SGHAT, CDR2 FQNNGV. The CDR3 reads CASSLLAGANEQFF. The CDR3 DNA sequence: TGTGCCAGCAGCTTACTAGCGGGGGCCAATGAGCAGTTCTTC.

The CDR3 loop is CSARNRGSYNSPLHF. CDR3 nucleotide sequence: TGCAGTGCTAGGAACAGAGGCTCCTATAATTCACCCCTCCACTTT. The V call is TRBV20-1, the J call TRBJ1-6; D gene ambiguous. Trimming cost V 3 bases and J 0 bases, with 9 bases left between them. This CDR3 contains 15 residues. CDR1 is DFQATT, CDR2 SNEGSKA, per germline (reference sequence).

This clonotype was observed many times. J is TRBJ2-7 and V is TRBV10-1; 12 nucleotides line up with TRBD1. J gave up 3 bases and V 4 bases, and 7 bases lay outside the gene matches. The CDR3 extends over 16 amino acids. Looked up from germline, CDR1 is WNHNN and CDR2 is SYGVQD (reference sequence). CDR3 DNA: TGCGCCAGCAGTGGCCGTGGGACAGGGGGCTTCTACGAGCAGTACTTC. Amino acid sequence: CASSGRGTGGFYEQYF.

This clonotype was seen more than once but under ten times. The chain is built from TRBV6-1 and TRBJ1-5, with unresolved D. CDR3 length equals 14 residues. Per the germline V gene, CDR1 is MNHNS and CDR2 is SASEGT. Between the trimmed V and J ends, which lost 1 base and 2 bases, there was a span of 6 bases. The CDR3 nucleotides read TGTGCCAGCAGTGAAGATCAGGGCAATCAGCCCCAGCATTTT. Protein product: CASSEDQGNQPQHF.

This clonotype was counted many times. V is TRBV21-1 and J is TRBJ1-5; the table's D call, TRBD1, has no DNA check behind it. TRBV21-1 is reported as a pseudogene. This CDR3 spans 17 amino acids. CDR3 bases: TGTGCCAGCAGCAAAGCCGGGCGGGGGGTTAGCAATCAGCCCCAGCATTTT. It yields the protein CASSKAGRGVSNQPQHF.

This clonotype was counted at least ten times. This sequence joins TRBV6-6 and TRBJ2-3; D is undetermined. Trimming cost V 0 bases and J 0 bases, with 10 bases left between them. The CDR3 consists of 16 residues. Germline V gives CDR1 MNHNY, CDR2 SVGAGI (reference sequence). The CDR3 loop is CASSYSPQSSTDTQYF. CDR3 bases: TGTGCCAGCAGTTACTCCCCACAGTCTAGCACAGATACGCAGTATTTT.

This clonotype was found many times. The V call is TRBV5-4, the J call TRBJ1-1; 9 bases are a match to TRBD1. This CDR3 spans 17 amino acids. Germline V gene lookup returns CDR1 SGHNT and CDR2 YYREEE (reference sequence). The V and J ends lost 5 bases and 0 bases, in that order; junction bases with no gene match: 11. This CDR3 reads CASRRNGQGRMNTEAFF. The CDR3 nucleotides are TGTGCCAGCAGACGCAACGGACAGGGGCGAATGAACACTGAAGCTTTCTTT.

This clonotype has more than one count but fewer than ten. The genes are TRBV20-1 and TRBJ2-4; D tentatively reads TRBD1 or TRBD2 (6 bases each). The V end lost 6 bases, the J end lost 4 bases, and 10 bases lay between the germline ends. The CDR3 has 12 residues. Germline CDR1 and CDR2: DFQATT and SNEGSKA (reference sequence). The CDR3: CSAPGAKNIQYF. The DNA for the CDR3 is TGCAGTGCACCGGGGGCTAAAAACATTCAGTACTTC.

The chain uses TRBV28 and TRBJ2-7; D may match TRBD1 or TRBD2 (5 bases each). Germline CDR1 is MDHEN and CDR2 is SYDVKM. Trimming stripped 5 bases from V and 1 base from J, with 12 bases between. CDR3 length equals 14 residues. CDR3 nucleotide sequence: TGTGCCAGCAGTCCTGGGGGACCTTCCTACGAGCAGTACTTC. Amino acids: CASSPGGPSYEQYF.

The J gene is TRBJ2-3, the V gene TRBV7-2; D ambiguous. This CDR3 spans 16 amino acids. Looked up from germline, CDR1 is SGHTA and CDR2 is FQGNSA. V was cut by 1 base and J by 4 bases, with 15 bases left in between. The CDR3 protein is CASSLGAGPGADTQYF. In nucleotides, the CDR3 is TGTGCCAGCAGCTTAGGCGCCGGCCCGGGCGCAGATACGCAGTATTTT.

The table lists this clonotype with many counts. The chain is built from TRBV18 and TRBJ1-5; D perhaps matches TRBD1 (6 bases). Germline assignment: CDR1 KGHSH and CDR2 LQKENI. V dropped 4 bases and J dropped 3 bases, with 10 bases sitting between them. CDR3 length equals 14 residues. Here the CDR3 DNA reads TGTGCCAGCTCACGCCGGGACACCAATCAGCCCCAGCATTTT. Protein product: CASSRRDTNQPQHF.

The chain links TRBV14 to TRBJ2-7; TRBD2 aligns across 8 bases. CDR1 is SGHDN and CDR2 is FVKESK in the germline V gene. The CDR3 has 17 amino acids. After removal of 0 bases from V and 3 bases from J, the junction contained 10 bases not matched to a gene. The CDR3 loop is CASSQDHRVTSGYEQYF. CDR3 nucleotides: TGTGCCAGCAGCCAAGACCACCGGGTAACTAGCGGCTACGAGCAGTACTTC.

This clonotype has just a few counts. J is TRBJ2-1 and V is TRBV20-1; no reliable D call. The CDR3 is 14 amino acids. The V gene lost 1 base and the J gene lost 3 bases, with 10 bases spanning the gap. The germline gives CDR1 DFQATT, CDR2 SNEGSKA (reference sequence). The CDR3 region has the DNA TGCAGTGCTAGAGGCGGCCGAAACTACAATGAGCAGTTCTTC. Translated: CSARGGRNYNEQFF.

This clonotype was seen at least ten times. The genes are TRBV7-9 and TRBJ2-7; a possible D gene is TRBD2 (7 bases). This CDR3 comprises 18 residues. Germline assignment: CDR1 SEHNR and CDR2 FQNEAQ (reference sequence). V was shortened by 0 bases and J by 1 base, with 19 bases between the two germline ends. The CDR3 reads CASSLAVGGGLLSYEQYF. The CDR3 DNA sequence: TGTGCCAGCAGCTTAGCGGTAGGCGGGGGCCTACTATCCTACGAGCAGTACTTC.

Ten or more counts support this clonotype. The CDR3 here is CASSLEGPGYGYTF. The CDR3 nucleotides read TGTGCCAGCAGCTTAGAGGGACCTGGCTATGGCTACACCTTC. This sequence joins TRBV7-8 and TRBJ1-2; weak D call: TRBD1 (5 bases). CDR1 and CDR2 from the germline V gene are SGHVS and FQNEAQ. This CDR3 has 14 amino acids. V lost 1 base and J 4 bases, leaving 10 bases between the germline ends. Together with reference TRBV7-8 and TRBJ1-2, the CDR3 gives the full variable domain: GAGVSQSPRYKVAKRGQDVALRCDPISGHVSLFWYQQALGQGPEFLTYFQNEAQLDKSGLPSDRFFAERPEGSVSTLKIQRTQQEDSAVYLCASSLEGPGYGYTFGSGTRLTVV.

This clonotype has ten or more counts. V and J are TRBV4-3 and TRBJ1-1; 9 bases align to TRBD1. V lost 1 base, J lost 1 base, and 7 bases stayed unmatched. The CDR3 is made up of 17 amino acids. The germline V gene has CDR1 LGHNA and CDR2 YSLEER. In DNA, the CDR3 is TGCGCCAGCAGCCAAGGTCCGGGACAGGGCCCGAACACTGAAGCTTTCTTT. This encodes CASSQGPGQGPNTEAFF.

In its sample, this clonotype was seen many times. The chain is built from TRBV7-2 and TRBJ1-6; possibly TRBD1 for D (5 bases). Trimming pared 7 bases from V and 5 bases from J, leaving 12 bases between. Germline CDR1 and CDR2: SGHTA and FQGNSA. CDR3 length: 14 residues. The CDR3 sequence is CASKTDRDNSPLHF. The CDR3 DNA reads as TGTGCCAGCAAGACCGACAGAGATAATTCACCCCTCCACTTT.

This clonotype was counted between two and nine times. This chain uses TRBV27 with TRBJ2-3, with TRBD2 as a possible D gene (5 bases). The V gene's germline CDR1 is MNHEY and CDR2 SMNVEV (reference sequence). Trimming pared 4 bases from V and 0 bases from J, leaving 11 bases between. The CDR3 consists of 15 residues. The CDR3 DNA reads as TGTGCCAGCAGTTGGAGCGGAACTAGCACAGATACGCAGTATTTT. Its protein product is CASSWSGTSTDTQYF.

The chain combines TRBV28 with TRBJ1-1, with no clear D. CDR3 length: 10 amino acids. With 3 bases removed from V and 12 bases from J, the gap between germline ends came to 8 bases. CDR1 is MDHEN, CDR2 SYDVKM, per germline. The CDR3 sequence: CASSFLKTFF. DNA for the CDR3: TGTGCCAGCAGTTTTCTAAAAACTTTCTTT.

This clonotype was counted a few times. The V gene is TRBV6-2 or TRBV6-3, the J gene TRBJ2-3; D is unclear. CDR3 size: 12 residues. The germline gives CDR1 MNHEY, CDR2 SVGEGT. V lost 5 bases and J lost 3, with 6 bases in between. The CDR3 DNA reads as TGTGCCAGCAGTGACCTTACAGATACGCAGTATTTT. Translated: CASSDLTDTQYF.

This clonotype was observed a handful of times. The genes are TRBV20-1 and TRBJ1-5; unclear D gene. Deletions cut 4 bases from V and 0 bases from J, with 10 bases between. The CDR3 is made up of 14 amino acids. The germline V gene has CDR1 DFQATT and CDR2 SNEGSKA (reference sequence). CDR3 sequence: CSATVWSSNQPQHF. Here the CDR3 DNA reads TGCAGTGCTACCGTCTGGTCTAGCAATCAGCCCCAGCATTTT.

This clonotype was seen a few times. This chain uses TRBV7-2 with TRBJ2-3; D remains unclear. V was pared by 1 base and J by 3 bases, with 5 bases between. Germline V gives CDR1 SGHTA, CDR2 FQGNSA. There are 13 residues in the CDR3. CDR3 in DNA: TGTGCCAGCAGCTTAGGACCGACAGATACGCAGTATTTT. Translation gives CASSLGPTDTQYF.

This clonotype was found a few times. The J gene is TRBJ2-3, the V gene TRBV6-1; D remains ambiguous. Per germline, CDR1 MNHNS and CDR2 SASEGT. Trimming removed 6 bases from V and 1 base from J, with 11 bases in between. The CDR3 is made up of 14 amino acids. As DNA, the CDR3 is TGTGCCAGCAGGCCAACATACCGCACAGATACGCAGTATTTT. Translating it yields CASRPTYRTDTQYF.